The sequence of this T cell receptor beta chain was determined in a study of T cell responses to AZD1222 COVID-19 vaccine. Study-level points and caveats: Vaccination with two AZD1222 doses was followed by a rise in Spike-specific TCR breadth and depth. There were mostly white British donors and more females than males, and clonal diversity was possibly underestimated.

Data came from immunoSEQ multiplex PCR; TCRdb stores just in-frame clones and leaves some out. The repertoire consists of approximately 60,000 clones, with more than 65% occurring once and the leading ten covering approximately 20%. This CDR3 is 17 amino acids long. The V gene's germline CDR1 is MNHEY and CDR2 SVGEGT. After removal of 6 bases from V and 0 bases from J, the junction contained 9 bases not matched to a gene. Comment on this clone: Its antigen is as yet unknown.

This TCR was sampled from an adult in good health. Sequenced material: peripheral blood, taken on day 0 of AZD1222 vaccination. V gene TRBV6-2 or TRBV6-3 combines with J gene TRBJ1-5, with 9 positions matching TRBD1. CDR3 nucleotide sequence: TGTGCCAGCAGCCGTTCGGGGACAGGGAATAGCAATCAGCCCCAGCATTTT. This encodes CASSRSGTGNSNQPQHF.